This TCR beta chain was recovered during a study of beta chain features in type 1 diabetes. The entirety of the isolated RNA underwent reverse transcription, so expressed TCRB transcripts were sequenced. TCRdb's table, derived via immunoSEQ multiplex PCR, lists solely in-frame clones and lacks some. The repertoire holds approximately 160,000 clones, with under 13% as singletons. Staining for CD45RO/CCR7/CD25/CD127/CD95/CD27 allowed sorting of CD4+ naive, central memory, regulatory and stem cell-like memory cells. Purities over 95% were achieved in all sorted populations. Germline assignment: CDR1 SNHLY and CDR2 FYNNEI. CDR3 length equals 14 residues. The J segment lost 5 bases and the V segment lost 7 bases, leaving 11 bases of the junction unmatched. Regarding this clone: Its target is unknown.

Study-wide points: Patients with type 1 diabetes carried fewer insertions and had more deletions at their VDJ junctions. People with Type 1 diabetes carried modestly yet significantly shorter TCRB CDR3s in all four CD4+ subsets.

The receptor's source is a man between 25 and 39 years old with type 1 diabetes. The chain is built from TRBV2 and TRBJ2-7; 7 bases match TRBD2. Sequenced: central memory CD4+ T cells from blood. The CDR3 sequence: CASNALASWDEQYF. The CDR3 nucleotides read TGTGCCAGCAATGCACTAGCGTCTTGGGACGAGCAGTACTTC. The full variable domain, rest sourced from reference TRBV2 and TRBJ2-7, is EPEVTQTPSHQVTQMGQEVILRCVPISNHLYFYWYRQILGQKVEFLVSFYNNEISEKSEIFDDQFSVERPDGSNFTLKIRSTKLEDSAMYFCASNALASWDEQYFGPGTRLTVT.